The source of this T cell receptor (beta chain) is a study of cytomegalovirus exposure and HLA in healthy donors. General study results and limits: Relative to equally common others, HLA-associated TCR beta chains showed greater clonal expansion in a later analysis. In most subjects, TCR beta sequences reportedly gave accurate predictions of HLA-A and HLA-B alleles.

Comments on this clone: The antigen is undetermined.

PCR employed 60 Vbeta and 13 Jbeta primers. Sequenced by immunoSEQ multiplex PCR; TCRdb stores in-frame clones only, minus some. The sample holds 190,000 or so clones. The TCR originated in a boy aged 10-17 years in good health and CMV-seronegative. What was sequenced was PBMCs.

CDR3 residues: CASSQEPGAQYF. CDR3 sequence (DNA): TGCGCCAGCAGCCAAGAGCCAGGGGCGCAGTATTTT. V gene TRBV4-1 combines with J gene TRBJ2-3, with a possible D match to TRBD1 (6 bases). The V gene's germline CDR1 is MGHRA and CDR2 YSYEKL. Trimming took off 0 bases at V and 10 bases at J, with 8 bases between the two ends. The CDR3 has 12 residues.